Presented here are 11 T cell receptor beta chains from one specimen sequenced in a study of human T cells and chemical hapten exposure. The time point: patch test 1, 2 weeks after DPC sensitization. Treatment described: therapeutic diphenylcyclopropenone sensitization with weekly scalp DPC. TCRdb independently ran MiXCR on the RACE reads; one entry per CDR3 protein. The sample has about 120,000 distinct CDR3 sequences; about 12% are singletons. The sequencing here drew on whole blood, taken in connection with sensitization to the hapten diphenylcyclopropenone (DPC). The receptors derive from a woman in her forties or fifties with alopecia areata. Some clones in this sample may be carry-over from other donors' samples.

CDR3 sequence: CASSEVGREQYF. CDR3 coding DNA: TGTGCCAGCAGTGAAGTGGGGCGAGAGCAGTACTTC. The V gene is TRBV6-1, the J gene TRBJ2-7, with a tentative D call TRBD1 (5 bases). V gave up 1 base and J gave up 7 bases, with 8 bases separating them. The CDR3 spans 12 residues. Germline V gene data show CDR1 as MNHNS and CDR2 as SASEGT.

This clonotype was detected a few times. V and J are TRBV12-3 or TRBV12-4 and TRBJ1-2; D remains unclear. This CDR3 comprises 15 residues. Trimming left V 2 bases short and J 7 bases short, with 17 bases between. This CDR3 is CASSLTREPRAGYTF. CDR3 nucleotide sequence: TGTGCCAGCAGTTTAACCCGGGAACCAAGGGCTGGCTACACCTTC.

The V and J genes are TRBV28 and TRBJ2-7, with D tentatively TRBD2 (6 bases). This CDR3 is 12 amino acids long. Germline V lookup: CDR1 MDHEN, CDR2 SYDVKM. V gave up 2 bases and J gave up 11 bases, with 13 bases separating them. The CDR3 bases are TGTGCCAGCAGTTTAGCCCCGGGGGAGGAGTACTTC. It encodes CASSLAPGEEYF.

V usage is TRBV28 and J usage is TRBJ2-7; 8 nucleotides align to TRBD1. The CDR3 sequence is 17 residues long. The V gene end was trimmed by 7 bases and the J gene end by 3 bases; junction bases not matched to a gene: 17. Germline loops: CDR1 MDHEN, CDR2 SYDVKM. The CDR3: CASTLPAGTGFGYEQYF. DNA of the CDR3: TGTGCCAGCACCCTACCGGCCGGGACAGGCTTTGGCTACGAGCAGTACTTC.

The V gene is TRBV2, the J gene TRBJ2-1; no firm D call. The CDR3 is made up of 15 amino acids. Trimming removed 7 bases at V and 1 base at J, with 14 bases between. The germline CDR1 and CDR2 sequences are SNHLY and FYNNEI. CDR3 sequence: CASIPRQKSYNEQFF. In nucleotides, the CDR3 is TGTGCCAGCATTCCCAGGCAGAAATCCTACAATGAGCAGTTCTTC.

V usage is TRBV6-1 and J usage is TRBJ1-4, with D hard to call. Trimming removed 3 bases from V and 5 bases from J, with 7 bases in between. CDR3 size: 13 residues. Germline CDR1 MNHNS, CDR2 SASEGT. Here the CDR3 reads CASSDRENEKLFF. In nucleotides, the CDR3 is TGTGCCAGCAGTGATCGAGAAAATGAAAAACTGTTTTTT.

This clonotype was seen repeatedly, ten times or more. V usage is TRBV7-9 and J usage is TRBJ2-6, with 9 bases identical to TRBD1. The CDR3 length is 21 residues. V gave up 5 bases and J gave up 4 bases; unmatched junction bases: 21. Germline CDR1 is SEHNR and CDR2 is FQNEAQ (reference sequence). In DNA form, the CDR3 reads TGTGCCAGCAGCCGGGTAGGGGACAGGGACCCTCGGTTTCGAGGGGCCAACGTCCTGACTTTC. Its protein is CASSRVGDRDPRFRGANVLTF.

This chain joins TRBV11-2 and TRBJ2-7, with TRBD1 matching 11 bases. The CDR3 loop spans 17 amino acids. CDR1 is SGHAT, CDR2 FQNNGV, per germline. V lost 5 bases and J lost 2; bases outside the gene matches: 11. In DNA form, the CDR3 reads TGTGCCAGCAGCACACTCTCTCCGGGACAGGGGGCCTACGAGCAGTACTTC. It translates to CASSTLSPGQGAYEQYF.

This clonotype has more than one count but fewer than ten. The DNA for the CDR3 is TGTGCCAGCACTCTCGACCTGTACTCCTACGAGCAGTACTTC. Amino acid sequence: CASTLDLYSYEQYF. The chain links TRBV6-5 to TRBJ2-7, with D unresolved. The CDR3 totals 14 residues. Germline V gives CDR1 MNHEY, CDR2 SVGAGI. The V end lost 7 bases, the J end lost 0 bases, and 13 bases lay between the germline ends.

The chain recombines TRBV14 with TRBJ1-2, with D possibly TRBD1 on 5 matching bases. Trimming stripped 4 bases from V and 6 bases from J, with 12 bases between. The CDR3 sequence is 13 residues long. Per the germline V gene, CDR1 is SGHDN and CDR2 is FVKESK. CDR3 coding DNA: TGTGCCAGCAGCCCGCGGACATCAGATGGCTACACCTTC. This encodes CASSPRTSDGYTF.

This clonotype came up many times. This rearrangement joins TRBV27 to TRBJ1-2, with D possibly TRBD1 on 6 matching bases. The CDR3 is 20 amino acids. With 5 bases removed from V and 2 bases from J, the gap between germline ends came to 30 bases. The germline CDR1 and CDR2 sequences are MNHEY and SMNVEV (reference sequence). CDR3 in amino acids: CASSPIYAFDPGTRNYGYTF. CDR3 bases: TGTGCCAGCAGTCCTATATATGCCTTTGACCCCGGGACAAGGAACTATGGCTACACCTTC.